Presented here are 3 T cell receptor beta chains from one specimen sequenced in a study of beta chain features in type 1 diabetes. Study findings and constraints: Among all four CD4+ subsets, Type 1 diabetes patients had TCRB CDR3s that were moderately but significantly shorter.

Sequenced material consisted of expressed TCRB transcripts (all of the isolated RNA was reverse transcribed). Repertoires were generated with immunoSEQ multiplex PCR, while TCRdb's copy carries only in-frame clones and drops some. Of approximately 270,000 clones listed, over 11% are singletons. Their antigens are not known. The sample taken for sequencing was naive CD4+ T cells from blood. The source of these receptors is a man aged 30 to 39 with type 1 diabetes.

In DNA, the CDR3 is TGCAGCGTTGAATTGGGACAGGGCCAGAACGACGATGGCTACACCTTC. Translated, it gives CSVELGQGQNDDGYTF. The chain joins TRBV29-1 to TRBJ1-2, with 9 positions matching TRBD1. Trimming at V came to 2 bases and at J to 6 bases, leaving 13 bases not matched to a gene. The length of the CDR3 is 16 residues. The germline CDR1 and CDR2 sequences are SQVTM and ANQGSEA.

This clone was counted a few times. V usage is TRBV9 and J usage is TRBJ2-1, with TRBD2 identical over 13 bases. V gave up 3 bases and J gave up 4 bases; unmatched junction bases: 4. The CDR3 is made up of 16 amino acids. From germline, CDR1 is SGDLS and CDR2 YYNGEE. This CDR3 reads CASSARLAGGYNEQFF. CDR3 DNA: TGTGCCAGCAGCGCTCGACTAGCGGGAGGATACAATGAGCAGTTCTTC.

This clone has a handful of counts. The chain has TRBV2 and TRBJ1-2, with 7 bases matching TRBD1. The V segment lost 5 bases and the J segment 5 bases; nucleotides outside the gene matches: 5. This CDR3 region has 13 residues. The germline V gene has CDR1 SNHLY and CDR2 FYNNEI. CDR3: CASSSGQLYGYTF. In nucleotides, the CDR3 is TGTGCCAGCAGTTCGGGACAGCTATATGGCTACACCTTC.